This note documents a single T cell receptor beta chain sequence. Antigen specificity is unknown. This sample is part of a study of shared clonotypes between healthy human individuals. Study background: Three plates each covered CD4 naive and memory; CD8 naive two, CD8 memory one.

Profiling relied on immunoSEQ multiplex PCR, and the TCRdb table lists in-frame clones only, not all of them. Found here are millions of clones, 93% of them singletons; the top ten hold 0.39%. Findings and limits, study-wide: Among the subsets, naive ones generally showed larger estimated richness than memory ones.

This CDR3 has 15 residues. Per the germline V gene, CDR1 is MDHEN and CDR2 is SYDVKM. V dropped 3 bases and J dropped 6 bases, with 16 bases sitting between them. The sequenced sample was naive CD4+ T cells from PBMCs. Subset specified: CD45RA+ positively selected. The clonotype originates from a man aged 18 to 30 in good health. Some clones in this sample may be carry-over from other donors' samples. The rearrangement links TRBV28 to TRBJ2-3; perhaps D is TRBD1 or TRBD2 (6 bases each). CDR3 sequence (DNA): TGTGCCAGCAGTTTGCAAGGGGGGCCCTGGGATACGCAGTATTTT. Its protein is CASSLQGGPWDTQYF.